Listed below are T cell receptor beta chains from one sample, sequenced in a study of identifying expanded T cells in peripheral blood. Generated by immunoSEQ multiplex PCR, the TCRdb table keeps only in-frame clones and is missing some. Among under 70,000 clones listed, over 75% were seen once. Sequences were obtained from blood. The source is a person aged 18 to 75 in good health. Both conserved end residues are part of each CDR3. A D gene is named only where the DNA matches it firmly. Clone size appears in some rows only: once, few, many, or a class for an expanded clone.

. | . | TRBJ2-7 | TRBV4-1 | CASSQAGRGGEQYF | TGCGCCAGCAGCCAAGCTGGCAGGGGGGGTGAGCAGTACTTC
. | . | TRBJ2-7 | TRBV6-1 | CASTHAGEGSYEQYF | TGTGCCAGCACCCACGCAGGGGAGGGGTCCTACGAGCAGTACTTC
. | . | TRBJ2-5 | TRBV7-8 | CASSLDSREAAKETQYF | TGTGCCAGCAGCTTAGATTCGAGGGAGGCAGCCAAAGAGACCCAGTACTTC
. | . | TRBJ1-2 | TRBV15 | CATSRDRVEANYGYTF | TGTGCCACCAGCAGAGATCGAGTTGAAGCTAACTATGGCTACACCTTC
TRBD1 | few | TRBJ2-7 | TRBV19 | CASSSPGQGSEGEQYF | TGTGCCAGTAGTTCACCGGGACAGGGGTCGGAGGGCGAGCAGTACTTC
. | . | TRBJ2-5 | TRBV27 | CASSKAGTLRETQYF | TGTGCCAGCAGTAAGGCGGGCACCTTGAGGGAGACCCAGTACTTC
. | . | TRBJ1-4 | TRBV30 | CAWSPQGQFEKLFF | TGTGCCTGGAGTCCGCAGGGACAATTTGAAAAACTGTTTTTT
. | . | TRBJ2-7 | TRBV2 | CASSVGGTSPYEQYF | TGTGCCAGCAGTGTGGGGGGCACTAGCCCCTACGAGCAGTACTTC
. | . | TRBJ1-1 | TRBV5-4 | CASSLNTEAFF | TGTGCCAGCAGCTTGAACACTGAAGCTTTCTTT
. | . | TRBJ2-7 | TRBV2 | CASSESPPGEQYF | TGTGCCAGCAGTGAAAGTCCTCCCGGGGAGCAGTACTTC
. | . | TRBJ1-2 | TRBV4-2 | CASSQDDRNYGYTF | TGTGCCAGCAGCCAAGATGACAGGAACTATGGCTACACCTTC
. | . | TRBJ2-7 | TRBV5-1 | CASSPRGSSYEQYF | TGCGCCAGCAGCCCGAGGGGTAGTTCCTACGAGCAGTACTTC
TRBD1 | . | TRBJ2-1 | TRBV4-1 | CASRPGQNYNEQFF | TGCGCCAGCCGACCGGGACAGAACTACAATGAGCAGTTCTTC
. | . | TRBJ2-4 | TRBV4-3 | CASSQNRRNIQYF | TGCGCCAGCAGCCAAAACCGCAGAAACATTCAGTACTTC
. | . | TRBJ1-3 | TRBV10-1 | CASSDQGNTIYF | TGCGCCAGCAGTGACCAGGGAAACACCATATATTTT
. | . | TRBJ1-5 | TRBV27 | CASSLGEGRQPQHF | TGTGCCAGCAGTTTAGGGGAGGGACGGCAGCCCCAGCATTTT
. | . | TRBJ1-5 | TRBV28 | CASSLGDTKRSQPQHF | TGTGCCAGCAGTTTAGGGGACACGAAACGGAGTCAGCCCCAGCATTTT
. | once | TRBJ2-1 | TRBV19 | CASSIEWVQFF | TGTGCCAGTAGTATCGAGTGGGTGCAGTTCTTC
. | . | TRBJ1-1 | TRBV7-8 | CASSRAKNTEAFF | TGTGCCAGCAGTCGGGCCAAAAACACTGAAGCTTTCTTT
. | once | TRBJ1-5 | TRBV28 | CASSPPREPQHF | TGTGCCAGCAGTCCCCCGCGTGAGCCCCAGCATTTT
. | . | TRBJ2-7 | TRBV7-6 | CASSLPGEGTEQYF | TGTGCCAGCAGCTTACCAGGGGAAGGTACCGAGCAGTACTTC
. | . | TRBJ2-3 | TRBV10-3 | CAISGRDTQYF | TGTGCCATCAGTGGCCGAGATACGCAGTATTTT
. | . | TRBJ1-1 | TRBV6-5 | CASSYGGMNTEAFF | TGTGCCAGCAGTTACGGGGGCATGAACACTGAAGCTTTCTTT
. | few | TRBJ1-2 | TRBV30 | CAWRSGGYTF | TGTGCCTGGAGAAGCGGAGGCTACACCTTC
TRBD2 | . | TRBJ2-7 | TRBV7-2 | CASSLISGSHEQYF | TGTGCCAGCAGCTTAATTAGCGGGAGCCACGAGCAGTACTTC
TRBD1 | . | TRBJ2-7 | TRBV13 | CASSQSELVPGQAYEQYF | TGTGCCAGCAGCCAATCGGAGCTAGTTCCGGGACAGGCCTACGAGCAGTACTTC
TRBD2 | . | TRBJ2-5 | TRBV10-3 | CAISESGLATETQYF | TGTGCCATCAGTGAGTCGGGACTAGCGACGGAGACCCAGTACTTC
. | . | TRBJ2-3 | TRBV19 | CASTSAHLGADTQYF | TGTGCCAGTACCTCAGCACACCTCGGCGCAGATACGCAGTATTTT
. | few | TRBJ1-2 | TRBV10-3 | CAISEGTAQGYTF | TGTGCCATCAGTGAAGGGACGGCTCAGGGCTACACCTTC
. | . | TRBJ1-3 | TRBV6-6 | CASSLQGSGNTIYF | TGTGCCAGCAGTCTACAGGGCTCTGGAAACACCATATATTTT
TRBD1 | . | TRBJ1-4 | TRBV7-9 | CASSLDQGEYEKLFF | TGTGCCAGCAGCTTAGACCAGGGGGAATATGAAAAACTGTTTTTT
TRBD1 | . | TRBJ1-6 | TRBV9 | CASSGGQNSPLHF | TGTGCCAGCAGCGGGGGACAGAATTCACCCCTCCACTTT
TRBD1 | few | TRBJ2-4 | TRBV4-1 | CASSPDRNIQYF | TGCGCCAGCAGTCCGGACAGGAACATTCAGTACTTC
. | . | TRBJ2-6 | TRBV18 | CASSYRVAGANVLTF | TGTGCCAGCTCTTACAGGGTTGCTGGGGCCAACGTCCTGACTTTC
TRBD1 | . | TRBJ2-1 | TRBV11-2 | CASSPGQRINEQFF | TGTGCCAGTAGTCCGGGACAGCGTATAAATGAGCAGTTCTTC
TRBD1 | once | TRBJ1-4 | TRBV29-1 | CSGGQGGELFF | TGCAGCGGGGGACAGGGAGGGGAACTGTTTTTT
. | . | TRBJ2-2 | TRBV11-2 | CASSLDQGLGQELFF | TGTGCCAGCAGCTTAGATCAAGGGTTAGGGCAGGAGCTGTTTTTT
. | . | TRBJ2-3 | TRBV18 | CASSPRTSTDTQYF | TGTGCCAGCTCACCCAGGACAAGCACAGATACGCAGTATTTT
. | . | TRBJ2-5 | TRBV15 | CATSGGIQETQYF | TGTGCCACCAGCGGAGGGATTCAAGAGACCCAGTACTTC
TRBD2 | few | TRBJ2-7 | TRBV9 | CASSVAPAGGFYEQYF | TGTGCCAGCAGCGTAGCCCCAGCGGGAGGGTTCTACGAGCAGTACTTC
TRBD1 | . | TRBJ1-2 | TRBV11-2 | CASSLGLGQDDYGYTF | TGTGCCAGCAGCTTAGGGCTAGGACAGGACGACTATGGCTACACCTTC
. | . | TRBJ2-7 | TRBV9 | CASSIGVSYEQYF | TGTGCCAGCAGCATAGGGGTCAGTTACGAGCAGTACTTC
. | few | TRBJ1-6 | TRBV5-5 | CASSLSRGTGNSPLHF | TGTGCCAGCAGCTTATCCCGGGGCACAGGGAATTCACCCCTCCACTTT
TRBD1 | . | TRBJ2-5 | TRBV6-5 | CASRTGTGETQYF | TGTGCCAGCAGAACCGGGACAGGGGAGACCCAGTACTTC
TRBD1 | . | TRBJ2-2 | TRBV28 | CASSLENRGVTGELFF | TGTGCCAGCAGTTTGGAGAACAGGGGGGTTACCGGGGAGCTGTTTTTT
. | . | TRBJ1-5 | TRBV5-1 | CASSLDGSGNQPQHF | TGCGCCAGCAGTTTGGATGGTTCGGGGAATCAGCCCCAGCATTTT
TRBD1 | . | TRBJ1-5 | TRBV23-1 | CASSRDRDSNQPQHF | TGCGCCAGCAGTCGGGACAGAGATAGCAATCAGCCCCAGCATTTT
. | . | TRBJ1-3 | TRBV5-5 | CASSLDPLEGTIYF | TGTGCCAGCAGCTTGGATCCTCTGGAAGGGACCATATATTTT
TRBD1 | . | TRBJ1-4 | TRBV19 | CASSYRGRSPNEKLFF | TGTGCCAGTAGTTACAGGGGGCGATCACCAAATGAAAAACTGTTTTTT
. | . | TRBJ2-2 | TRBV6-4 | CASSDGSTGELFF | TGTGCCAGCAGTGACGGGAGCACCGGGGAGCTGTTTTTT
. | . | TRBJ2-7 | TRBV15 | CATSGNTGGDSYEQYF | TGTGCCACCAGCGGCAACACTGGCGGGGACTCCTACGAGCAGTACTTC
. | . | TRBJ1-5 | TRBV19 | CASSIGIWETLGVSNQPQHF | TGTGCCAGTAGTATAGGGATTTGGGAAACACTTGGGGTAAGCAATCAGCCCCAGCATTTT
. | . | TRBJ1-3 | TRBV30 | CAWTPDDRPGNTIYF | TGTGCCTGGACCCCGGACGATAGGCCTGGAAACACCATATATTTT
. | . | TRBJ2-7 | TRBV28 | CASSLGQVLAASSYEQYF | TGTGCCAGCAGTTTAGGACAGGTACTAGCGGCAAGCTCCTACGAGCAGTACTTC
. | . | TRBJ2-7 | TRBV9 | CASSARQADYEQYF | TGTGCCAGCAGCGCAAGACAGGCGGACTACGAGCAGTACTTC
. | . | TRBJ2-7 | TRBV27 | CASSSGSLYEQYF | TGTGCCAGCAGTTCAGGAAGCCTGTACGAGCAGTACTTC
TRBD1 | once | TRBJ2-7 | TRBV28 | CASSPSTGTPRYF | TGTGCCAGCAGTCCATCGACAGGGACACCCAGGTACTTC
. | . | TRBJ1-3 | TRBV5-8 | CASSSITGISGNTIYF | TGTGCCAGCAGCTCGATTACGGGAATCTCTGGAAACACCATATATTTT
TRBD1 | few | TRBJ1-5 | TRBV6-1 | CASTRTGTLNQPQHF | TGTGCCAGCACCCGGACAGGAACTCTCAATCAGCCCCAGCATTTT